This TCR beta chain was recovered during a study of molecular identifiers for immune sequencing clone quantification. Study summary: Replicates partitioned RNA from approximately 22,000 or 94,000 naive CD8 cells into five parts, sequencing four. Study findings and constraints: The sizes of highly expanded clones could be underestimated when identical TCR molecules share a barcode.

Investigators produced naive CD8 libraries from around 20,000 to 1,000,000 sorted cells, drawing on 10%, 30% or 50% RNA. Trimming took 5 bases from V and 1 from J, leaving 11 bases between them. Germline CDR1 and CDR2: MNHEY and SVGAGI. There are 15 residues in the CDR3. Worth noting for this clonotype: Its antigen is not identified. The conserved final phenylalanine or tryptophan is absent from the CDR3, which likely points to a read error.

Listed TCR primers and previously described methods were used for bulk TCR libraries. TCRdb passed the PCR reads through MiXCR, listing each CDR3 protein once. The sample lists nearly 55,000 distinct CDR3 sequences, about a third occurring once. The TCR comes from a human donor in good health. Some libraries in this study had Jurkat cell RNA spiked in. The chain uses TRBV6-5 and TRBJ2-2; TRBD1 might be the D (6 bases). Sample: naive CD8+ T cells from blood, with Jurkat cell RNA spiked in. The subset: FACS-sorted CD8+CD4-CCR7+CD45RA+ naive T cells. The CDR3 is CASSPSTGNTGELFI. CDR3 bases: TGTGCCAGCAGTCCATCGACAGGGAACACCGGGGAGCTGTTTATT.